Included here is one T cell receptor beta chain sequence, with context. The data originate from a study of siplizumab effects on memory and regulatory T cells. Germline V gene sequence: CDR1 MNHEY, CDR2 SMNVEV (reference sequence). This CDR3 is built from 17 residues. V shed 3 bases and J shed 0 bases, with 15 bases lying between them. Libraries were prepared by immunoSEQ multiplex PCR; TCRdb keeps only in-frame clonotypes and omits some of them. Of about 110,000 clones listed, 92% are singletons. The chain recombines TRBV27 with TRBJ2-1; D could derive from TRBD1 or TRBD2 (5 bases each). This TCR derives from a human donor in good health. Sequences were obtained from Tregs sorted from blood. Written as DNA, the CDR3 is TGTGCCAGCAGTTTTATTGGGGGATCTAGCTCCTACAATGAGCAGTTCTTC. Translating it yields CASSFIGGSSSYNEQFF.